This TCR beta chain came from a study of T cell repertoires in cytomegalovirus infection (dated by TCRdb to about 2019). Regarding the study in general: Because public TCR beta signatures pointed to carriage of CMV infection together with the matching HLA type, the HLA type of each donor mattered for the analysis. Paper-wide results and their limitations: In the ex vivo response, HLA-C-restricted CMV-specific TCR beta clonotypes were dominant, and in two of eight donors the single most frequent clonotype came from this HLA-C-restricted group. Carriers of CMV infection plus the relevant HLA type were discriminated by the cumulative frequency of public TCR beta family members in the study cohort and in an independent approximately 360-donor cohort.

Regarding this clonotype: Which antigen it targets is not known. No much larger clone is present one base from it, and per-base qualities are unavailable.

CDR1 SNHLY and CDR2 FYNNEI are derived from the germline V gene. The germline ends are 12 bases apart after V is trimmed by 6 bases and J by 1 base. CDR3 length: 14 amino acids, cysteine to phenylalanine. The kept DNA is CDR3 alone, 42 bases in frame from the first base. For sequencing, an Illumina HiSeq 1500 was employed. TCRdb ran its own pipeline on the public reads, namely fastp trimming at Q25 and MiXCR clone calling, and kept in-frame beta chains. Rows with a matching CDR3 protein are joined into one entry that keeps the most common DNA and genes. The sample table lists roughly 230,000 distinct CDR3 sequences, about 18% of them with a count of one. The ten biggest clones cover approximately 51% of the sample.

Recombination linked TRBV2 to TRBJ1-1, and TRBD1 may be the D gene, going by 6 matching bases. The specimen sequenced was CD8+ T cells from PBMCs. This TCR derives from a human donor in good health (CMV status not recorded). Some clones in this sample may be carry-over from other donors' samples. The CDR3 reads CASRDQGWNTEAFF. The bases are TGTGCCAGCAGAGATCAGGGGTGGAACACTGAAGCTTTCTTT. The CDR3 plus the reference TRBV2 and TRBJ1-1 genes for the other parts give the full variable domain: EPEVTQTPSHQVTQMGQEVILRCVPISNHLYFYWYRQILGQKVEFLVSFYNNEISEKSEIFDDQFSVERPDGSNFTLKIRSTKLEDSAMYFCASRDQGWNTEAFFGQGTRLTVV.